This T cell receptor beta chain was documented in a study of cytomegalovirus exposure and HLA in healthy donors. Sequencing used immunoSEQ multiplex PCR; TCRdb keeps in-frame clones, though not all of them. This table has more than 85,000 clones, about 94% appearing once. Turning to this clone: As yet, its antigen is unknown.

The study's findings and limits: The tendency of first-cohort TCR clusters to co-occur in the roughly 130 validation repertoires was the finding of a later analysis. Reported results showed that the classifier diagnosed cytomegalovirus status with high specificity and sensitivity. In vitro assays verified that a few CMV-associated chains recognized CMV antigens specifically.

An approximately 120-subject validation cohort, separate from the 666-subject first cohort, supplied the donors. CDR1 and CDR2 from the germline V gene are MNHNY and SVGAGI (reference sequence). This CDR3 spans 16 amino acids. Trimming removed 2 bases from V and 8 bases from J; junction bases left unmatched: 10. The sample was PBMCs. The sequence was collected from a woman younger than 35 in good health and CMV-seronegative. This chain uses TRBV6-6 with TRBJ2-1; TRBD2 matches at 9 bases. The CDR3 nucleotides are TGTGCCAGCAGTTACCCGGCCGGGCGGGAGGGCGATGAGCAGTTCTTC. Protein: CASSYPAGREGDEQFF.